The rows below give T cell receptor beta chains drawn from one sample of a study of CD8 T cells in Susac syndrome. TCRdb processed the immunoSEQ multiplex PCR reads anew with MiXCR; each CDR3 protein has one entry. The data contain about 60,000 distinct CDR3 sequences, approximately 90% of them singletons. Material for sequencing was CD8+ T cells from PBMCs. The origin of the receptors is a human donor in good health. Both conserved end residues are part of each CDR3. The D gene is left open where the match is weak. Not all rows give a size; the values are once, few, many and, for expanded clones, a class.

v_gene	d_gene	j_gene	abundance	CDR3nt	CDR3aa
TRBV2	-	TRBJ2-7	-	TGTGCCAGCAGGACAGGTTACGGATCCTACGAGCAGTACTTC	CASRTGYGSYEQYF
TRBV13	-	TRBJ1-1	-	TGTGCCAGCATCGCCCCAACCTGGGAGAGCACTGAAGCTTTCTTT	CASIAPTWESTEAFF
TRBV2	TRBD1	TRBJ1-5	-	TGTGCCAGCAGGGCCGGGACAGGGATCAATCAGCCCCAGCATTTT	CASRAGTGINQPQHF
TRBV5-6	TRBD1	TRBJ1-5	-	TGTGCCAGCAGCTCCACAGGGGGAAACAATCAGCCCCAGCATTTT	CASSSTGGNNQPQHF
TRBV4-3	TRBD2	TRBJ2-7	-	TGCGCCAGCAGCCAAAGTCCCGGGGAGGGACGAGGCGAGCAGTACTTC	CASSQSPGEGRGEQYF
TRBV6-2/TRBV6-3	-	TRBJ1-1	-	TGTGCCAGCAGTTTCGGATCCACAGGAGCTGAAGCTTTCTTT	CASSFGSTGAEAFF
TRBV10-3	-	TRBJ2-7	-	TGTGCCATCAGTGCCAGGGGAACAGCGTACGAGCAGTACTTC	CAISARGTAYEQYF
TRBV27	-	TRBJ1-6	once	TGTGCCATCGAAGTTACAGGACCCGATTCACCCCTCCACTTT	CAIEVTGPDSPLHF
TRBV7-9	TRBD1	TRBJ2-7	-	TGTGCCAGCAGCCCCCCGGGGGACAGGTTGATGTACGAGCAGTACTTC	CASSPPGDRLMYEQYF
TRBV2	TRBD1	TRBJ1-2	-	TGTGCCAGCAGTACTACAGACAGGGTGAACGGCTACACCTTC	CASSTTDRVNGYTF
TRBV3-1	-	TRBJ2-7	-	TGTGCCAGCAGCCAAACTGGGGAATTCCCCTACGAGCAGTACTTC	CASSQTGEFPYEQYF
TRBV4-1	-	TRBJ1-2	-	TGCGCCAGCAGCCAAGAAGGCATCGGGAACTATGGCTACACCTTC	CASSQEGIGNYGYTF
TRBV11-2	-	TRBJ2-7	-	TGTGCCAGCAGCCTCAGGGGCCCCTTCTACGAGCAGTACTTC	CASSLRGPFYEQYF
TRBV13	TRBD1	TRBJ2-7	-	TGTGCCAGCAGCTTAGACGGGACAGGGCACTACGAGCAGTACTTC	CASSLDGTGHYEQYF
TRBV12-3/TRBV12-4	-	TRBJ1-1	-	TGTGCCAGCAGACGACCGGGACCCCCCACGGAGAACACTGAAGCTTTCTTT	CASRRPGPPTENTEAFF
TRBV20-1	-	TRBJ2-1	-	TGCAGTGCTAGAGATCAGGGACTCTACGAGCAGTTCTTC	CSARDQGLYEQFF
TRBV27	TRBD2	TRBJ2-1	-	TGTGCCAGCAGTCCAATAGCGGGGCTCTCCTACAATGAGCAGTTCTTC	CASSPIAGLSYNEQFF
TRBV7-2	-	TRBJ1-2	-	TGTGCCAGCAGCCCCCCCGGGGCCTACTATGGCTACACCTTC	CASSPPGAYYGYTF
TRBV4-3	-	TRBJ1-5	once	TGCGCCAGCAGCCAAGAGATGGGTGTCAATCAGCCCCAGCATTTT	CASSQEMGVNQPQHF
TRBV20-1	-	TRBJ1-3	-	TGCAGTGCTAGAGAGACTGACGTCCCGCGCTCTGGAAACACCATATATTTT	CSARETDVPRSGNTIYF
TRBV7-9	-	TRBJ2-1	-	TGTGCCAGCAGCTTAGGGAGGGTCAATGAGCAGTTCTTC	CASSLGRVNEQFF
TRBV4-3	-	TRBJ2-2	-	TGCGCCAGCAGCCCGGAGGGGTTCACCGGGGAGCTGTTTTTT	CASSPEGFTGELFF
TRBV7-9	-	TRBJ2-7	-	TGTGCCAGCAGCTTAGAGTATTCGGCAGAGCCCTACGAGCAGTACTTC	CASSLEYSAEPYEQYF
TRBV28	-	TRBJ2-7	-	TGTGCCAGCAGTTTTGGCGACAACTCCTACGAGCAGTACTTC	CASSFGDNSYEQYF
TRBV6-1	-	TRBJ2-1	-	TGTGCCAGCAGTCGCACCGGGACGGTCTCCTACAATGAGCAGTTCTTC	CASSRTGTVSYNEQFF
TRBV7-2	-	TRBJ1-1	-	TGTGCCAGCAGCTTTAGGCAGGGAGGTGAAGCTTTCTTT	CASSFRQGGEAFF
TRBV7-9	TRBD2	TRBJ2-1	-	TGTGCCAGCAGCTTTCCTAGCGGGCTCAGCTCCTACAATGAGCAGTTCTTC	CASSFPSGLSSYNEQFF
TRBV2	TRBD2	TRBJ2-3	-	TGTGCCAACAACCCGGGGGGGGGCACAGATACGCAGTATTTT	CANNPGGGTDTQYF
TRBV30	-	TRBJ1-2	-	TGTGCCTGGAGTTGGGATCGGGACTATGGCTACACCTTC	CAWSWDRDYGYTF
TRBV19	-	TRBJ2-7	-	TGTGCCAGTAGTATAGATCTATCCTACGAGCAGTACTTC	CASSIDLSYEQYF
TRBV12-3/TRBV12-4	-	TRBJ1-1	-	TGTGCCAGCAGGAAGGCAGGTCTCATGAACACTGAAGCTTTCTTT	CASRKAGLMNTEAFF
TRBV7-2	TRBD1	TRBJ1-2	-	TGTGCCAGCAGTCCCTCCGGGACAGGGACCTATGGCTACACCTTC	CASSPSGTGTYGYTF
TRBV5-4	-	TRBJ2-2	-	TGTGCCAGCAGCTTGTGGAGGGAATGGAACGGGGAGCTGTTTTTT	CASSLWREWNGELFF
TRBV6-2/TRBV6-3	-	TRBJ2-3	-	TGTGCCAGCAGTAAGACTAGCACAGATACGCAGTATTTT	CASSKTSTDTQYF
TRBV4-1	TRBD2	TRBJ2-3	-	TGCGCCAGCAGCCCGAGGGGAACAACGCGGGGGGAACCTACGCAGTATTTT	CASSPRGTTRGEPTQYF
TRBV10-3	-	TRBJ1-5	-	TGTGCCATCAGTGAGTCTCAAGCAGCGTTAAGCAATCAGCCCCAGCATTTT	CAISESQAALSNQPQHF
TRBV12-3/TRBV12-4	-	TRBJ1-2	-	TGTGCCAGCAGTTTGGCTGAGAACTATGGCTACACCTTC	CASSLAENYGYTF
TRBV9	TRBD2	TRBJ2-5	-	TGTGCCAGCAGCGAGTGGAGCGGGGGAGGGCAAGAGACCCAGTACTTC	CASSEWSGGGQETQYF
TRBV7-8	TRBD2	TRBJ2-3	-	TGTGCCAGCAGCTTAGGGTCCGGGGTCGGAGCGGGGCAGACGCAGTATTTT	CASSLGSGVGAGQTQYF
TRBV4-1	-	TRBJ1-3	once	TGCGCCAGCAGCCAAACGGACCGAACCTGGGACACCATATATTTT	CASSQTDRTWDTIYF
TRBV4-1	-	TRBJ1-6	-	TGCGCCAGCAGCCAAGAGGGCAGGGTGAGTTCACCCCTCCACTTT	CASSQEGRVSSPLHF
TRBV4-2	TRBD1	TRBJ1-3	-	TGTGCCAGCAGCCAAGTTCCGGGACAGGGGGATCGCAGCACCATATATTTT	CASSQVPGQGDRSTIYF
TRBV28	TRBD1	TRBJ2-5	-	TGTGCCAGCAGTCTTCGGACAGGGGAGGCTTCTTTACCACAAGAGACCCAGTACTTC	CASSLRTGEASLPQETQYF
TRBV6-2/TRBV6-3	-	TRBJ2-4	-	TGTGCCAGCAGTTACTCGGCCAGCAAAAACATTCAGTACTTC	CASSYSASKNIQYF
TRBV11-2	TRBD2	TRBJ2-7	-	TGTGCCAGCAGCCCGCGGGGAGCGGGGGGTTACGAGCAGTACTTC	CASSPRGAGGYEQYF
TRBV7-9	TRBD1	TRBJ1-2	-	TGTGCCAGCAGCCCGGGGACAGCTGGTGGCTACACCTTC	CASSPGTAGGYTF
TRBV15	TRBD1	TRBJ1-2	-	TGTGCCACCAGCACTCGGACAGGGCGGGACTATGGCTACACCTTC	CATSTRTGRDYGYTF
TRBV6-5	-	TRBJ2-7	-	TGTGCCAGCAGTTACTCTGGGGGCGAGCAGTACTTC	CASSYSGGEQYF
TRBV12-3/TRBV12-4	TRBD1	TRBJ2-4	-	TGTGCCAGCAGTTTAGCACCCGGGACAGCAGAAAACATTCAGTACTTC	CASSLAPGTAENIQYF
TRBV28	TRBD1	TRBJ2-5	-	TGTGCCAGCAGTCTTGACCGGGACAGCCAAGAGACCCAGTACTTC	CASSLDRDSQETQYF
TRBV29-1	TRBD2	TRBJ2-3	-	TGCAGCGTTGAAGGCCTAGCGGGGGGAACAGATACGCAGTATTTT	CSVEGLAGGTDTQYF
TRBV4-1	TRBD2	TRBJ2-1	-	TGCGCCAGCAGCCCCCTCGGGACTAGCGGGGTCAATGAGCAGTTCTTC	CASSPLGTSGVNEQFF
TRBV4-2	-	TRBJ2-2	-	TGTGCCAGCAGCCAAGATGCTTCGGGGGCCAACACCGGGGAGCTGTTTTTT	CASSQDASGANTGELFF
TRBV29-1	TRBD2	TRBJ2-1	-	TGCAGCGTTGAAGGGGCTAGCGGGAGCTCCTACAATGAGCAGTTCTTC	CSVEGASGSSYNEQFF